This record covers a single T cell receptor beta chain. What this receptor recognizes is not known. Per-nucleotide qualities are absent, and no much larger clonotype sits a single base away. This record belongs to a study of T cell changes during pregnancy in multiple sclerosis (dated by TCRdb to the late 2010s). Study-wide context: The study looked at changes in the T cell repertoire across pregnancy in women with multiple sclerosis.

Libraries came from the immunoSEQ multiplex PCR assay. TCRdb took this table from immuneACCESS and kept in-frame rearrangements with V and J called. Such tables lack part of the clones; where checked against another copy, unresolved V genes explain under half of the gap, and the rest is unexplained. Within this sample are around 37,000 clones, with 88% of them counted one time only. The top ten hold 5.5% to 7.5% of the sample. V ends up 8 bases short and J 8 bases short, with an unmatched junction base count of 16. CDR1 and CDR2 are read off the germline V gene as SNHLY and FYNNEI. The CDR3 runs 16 residues from the cysteine to the phenylalanine. The read is trimmed to its CDR3 DNA, 48 bases read in frame from base 1.

The sample was CD8+ T cells from peripheral blood mononuclear cells, taken in the third trimester of pregnancy. Recombination linked TRBV2 to TRBJ2-1; the junction holds 9 bases that match TRBD2. The clonotype was recovered from a female donor with multiple sclerosis, enrolled in a pregnancy study. The DNA sequence is TGTGCCAGCTATGCTTTAGCGGGGGCCTTAGAGGATGAGCAGTTCTTC. It codes for CASYALAGALEDEQFF.